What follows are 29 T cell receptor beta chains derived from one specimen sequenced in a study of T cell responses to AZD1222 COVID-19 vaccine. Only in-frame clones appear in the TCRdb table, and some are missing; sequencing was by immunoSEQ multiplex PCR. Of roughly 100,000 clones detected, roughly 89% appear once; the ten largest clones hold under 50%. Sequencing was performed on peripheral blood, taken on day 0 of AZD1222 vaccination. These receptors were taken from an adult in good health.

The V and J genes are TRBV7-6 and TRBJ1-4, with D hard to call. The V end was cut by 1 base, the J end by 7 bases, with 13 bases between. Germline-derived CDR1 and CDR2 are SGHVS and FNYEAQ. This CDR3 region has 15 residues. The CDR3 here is CASSLGLALGEKLFF. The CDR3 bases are TGTGCCAGCAGCTTAGGTCTGGCTCTTGGTGAAAAACTGTTTTTT.

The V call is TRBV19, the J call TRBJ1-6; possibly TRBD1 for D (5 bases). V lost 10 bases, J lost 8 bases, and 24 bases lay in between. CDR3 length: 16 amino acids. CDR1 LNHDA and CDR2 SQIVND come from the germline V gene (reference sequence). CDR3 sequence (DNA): TGTGCCACCAAGGGACCGGGAAGCGGTTTTTATTCACCCCTCCACTTT. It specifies CATKGPGSGFYSPLHF.

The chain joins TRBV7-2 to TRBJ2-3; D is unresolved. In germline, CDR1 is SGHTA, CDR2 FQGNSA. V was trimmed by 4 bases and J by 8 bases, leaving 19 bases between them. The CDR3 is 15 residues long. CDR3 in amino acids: CASSSIRAPLSTQYF. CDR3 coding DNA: TGTGCCAGCAGCTCAATCCGGGCCCCACTCAGTACGCAGTATTTT.

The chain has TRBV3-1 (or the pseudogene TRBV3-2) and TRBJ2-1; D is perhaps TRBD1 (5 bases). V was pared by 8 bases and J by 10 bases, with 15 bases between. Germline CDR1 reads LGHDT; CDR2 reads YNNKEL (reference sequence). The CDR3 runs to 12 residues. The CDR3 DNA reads TGTGCCAGCCACTCGCCCCAGGGAGAGCAGTTCTTC. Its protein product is CASHSPQGEQFF.

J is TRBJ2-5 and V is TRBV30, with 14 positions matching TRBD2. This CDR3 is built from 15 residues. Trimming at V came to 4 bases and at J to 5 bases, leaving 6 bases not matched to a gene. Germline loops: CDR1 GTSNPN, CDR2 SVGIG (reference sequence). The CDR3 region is CAWNPGTSGSETQYF. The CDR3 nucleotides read TGTGCCTGGAACCCCGGGACTAGCGGGAGTGAGACCCAGTACTTC.

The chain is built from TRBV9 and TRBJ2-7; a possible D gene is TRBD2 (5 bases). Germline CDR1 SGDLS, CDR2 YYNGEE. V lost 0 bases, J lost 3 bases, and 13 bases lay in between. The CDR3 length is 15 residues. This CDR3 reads CASSVGASPYYEQYF. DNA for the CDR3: TGTGCCAGCAGCGTAGGGGCTAGCCCATACTACGAGCAGTACTTC.

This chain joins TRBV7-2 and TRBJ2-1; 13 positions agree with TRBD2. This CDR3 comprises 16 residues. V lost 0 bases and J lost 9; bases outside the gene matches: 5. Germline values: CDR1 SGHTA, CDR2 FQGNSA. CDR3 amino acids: CASSLALAGGAGEQFF. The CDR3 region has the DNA TGTGCCAGCAGCTTAGCACTAGCGGGAGGGGCGGGTGAGCAGTTCTTC.

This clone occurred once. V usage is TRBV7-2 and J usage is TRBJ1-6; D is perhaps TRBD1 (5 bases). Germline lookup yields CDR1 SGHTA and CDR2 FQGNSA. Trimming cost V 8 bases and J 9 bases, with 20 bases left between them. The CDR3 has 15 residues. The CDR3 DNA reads TGTGCCAGCCGACTGGGGACCCGGATAAGTTCACCCCTCCACTTT. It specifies CASRLGTRISSPLHF.

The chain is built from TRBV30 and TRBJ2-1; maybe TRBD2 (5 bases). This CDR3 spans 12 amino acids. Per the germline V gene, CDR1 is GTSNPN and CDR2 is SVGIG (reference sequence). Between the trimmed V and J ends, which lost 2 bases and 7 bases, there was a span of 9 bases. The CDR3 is CAWSFGVNEQFF. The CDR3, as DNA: TGTGCCTGGAGTTTCGGGGTTAATGAGCAGTTCTTC.

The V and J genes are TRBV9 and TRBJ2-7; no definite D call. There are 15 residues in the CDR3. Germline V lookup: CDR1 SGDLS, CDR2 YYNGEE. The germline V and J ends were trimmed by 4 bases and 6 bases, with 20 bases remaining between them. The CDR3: CASSSGSRISGEQYF. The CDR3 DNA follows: TGTGCCAGCAGCTCCGGTAGCAGGATAAGTGGCGAGCAGTACTTC.

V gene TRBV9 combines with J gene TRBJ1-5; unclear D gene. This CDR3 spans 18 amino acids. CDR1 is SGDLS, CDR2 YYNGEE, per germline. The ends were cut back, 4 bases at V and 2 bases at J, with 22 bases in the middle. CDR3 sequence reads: CASSPEGTRESGNQPQHF. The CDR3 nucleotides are TGTGCCAGCAGCCCCGAGGGTACCCGGGAAAGTGGCAATCAGCCCCAGCATTTT.

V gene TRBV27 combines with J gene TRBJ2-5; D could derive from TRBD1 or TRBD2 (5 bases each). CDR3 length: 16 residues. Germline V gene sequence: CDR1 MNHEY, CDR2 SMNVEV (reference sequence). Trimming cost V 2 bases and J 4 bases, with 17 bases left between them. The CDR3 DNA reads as TGTGCCAGCAGTTTAGGGACGGCGATCCGAGGAGAGACCCAGTACTTC. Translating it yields CASSLGTAIRGETQYF.

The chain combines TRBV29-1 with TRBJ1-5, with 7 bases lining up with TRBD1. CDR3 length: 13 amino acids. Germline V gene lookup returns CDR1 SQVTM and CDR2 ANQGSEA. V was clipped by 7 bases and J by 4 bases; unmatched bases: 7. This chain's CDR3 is CSAGDSVNQPQHF. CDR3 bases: TGCAGCGCCGGGGACAGTGTAAATCAGCCCCAGCATTTT.

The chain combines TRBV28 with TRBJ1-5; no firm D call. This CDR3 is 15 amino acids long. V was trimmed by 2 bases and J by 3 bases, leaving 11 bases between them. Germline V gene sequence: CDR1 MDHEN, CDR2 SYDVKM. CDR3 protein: CASSLDRRNNQPQHF. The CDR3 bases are TGTGCCAGCAGTTTAGACCGACGAAACAATCAGCCCCAGCATTTT.

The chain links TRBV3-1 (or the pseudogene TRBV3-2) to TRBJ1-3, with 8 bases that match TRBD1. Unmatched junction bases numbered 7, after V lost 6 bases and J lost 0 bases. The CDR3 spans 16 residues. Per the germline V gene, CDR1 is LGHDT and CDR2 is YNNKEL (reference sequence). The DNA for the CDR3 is TGTGCCAGCAGGTCGGGACAGGTCTTCTCTGGAAACACCATATATTTT. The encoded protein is CASRSGQVFSGNTIYF.

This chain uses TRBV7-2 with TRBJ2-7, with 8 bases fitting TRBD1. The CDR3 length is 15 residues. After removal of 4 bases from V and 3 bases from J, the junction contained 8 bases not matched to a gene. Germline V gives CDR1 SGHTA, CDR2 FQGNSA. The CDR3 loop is CASSSPRGQDYEQYF. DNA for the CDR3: TGTGCCAGCAGCTCACCCAGGGGGCAGGACTACGAGCAGTACTTC. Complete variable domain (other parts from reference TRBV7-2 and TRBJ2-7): GAGVSQSPSNKVTEKGKDVELRCDPISGHTALYWYRQSLGQGLEFLIYFQGNSAPDKSGLPSDRFSAERTGGSVSTLTIQRTQQEDSAVYLCASSSPRGQDYEQYFGPGTRLTVT.

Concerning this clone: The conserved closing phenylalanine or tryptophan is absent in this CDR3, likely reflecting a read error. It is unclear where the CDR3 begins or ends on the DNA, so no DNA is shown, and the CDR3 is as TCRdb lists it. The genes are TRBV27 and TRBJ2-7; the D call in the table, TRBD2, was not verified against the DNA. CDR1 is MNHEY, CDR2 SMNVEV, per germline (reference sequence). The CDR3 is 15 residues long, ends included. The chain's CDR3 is CASSPGGGSGRALGL.

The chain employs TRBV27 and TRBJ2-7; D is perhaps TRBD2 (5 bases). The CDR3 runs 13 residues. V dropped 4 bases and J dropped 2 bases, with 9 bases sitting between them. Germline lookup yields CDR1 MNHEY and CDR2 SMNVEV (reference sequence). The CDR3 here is CASSYGIAYEQYF. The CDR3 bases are TGTGCCAGCAGTTACGGGATTGCCTACGAGCAGTACTTC.

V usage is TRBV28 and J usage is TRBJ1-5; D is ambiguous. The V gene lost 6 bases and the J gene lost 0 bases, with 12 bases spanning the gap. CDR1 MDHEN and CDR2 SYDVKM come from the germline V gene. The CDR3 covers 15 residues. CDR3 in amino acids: CASRSLRNSNQPQHF. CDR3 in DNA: TGTGCCAGCAGGTCACTCAGAAATAGCAATCAGCCCCAGCATTTT. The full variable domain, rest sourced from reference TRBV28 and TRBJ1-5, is DVKVTQSSRYLVKRTGEKVFLECVQDMDHENMFWYRQDPGLGLRLIYFSYDVKMKEKGDIPEGYSVSREKKERFSLILESASTNQTSMYLCASRSLRNSNQPQHFGDGTRLSIL.

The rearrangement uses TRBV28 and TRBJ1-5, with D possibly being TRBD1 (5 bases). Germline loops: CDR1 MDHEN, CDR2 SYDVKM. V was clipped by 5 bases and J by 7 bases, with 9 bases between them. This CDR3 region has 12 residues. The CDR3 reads CASSPRGQPQHF. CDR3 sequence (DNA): TGTGCCAGCAGTCCTCGGGGGCAGCCCCAGCATTTT. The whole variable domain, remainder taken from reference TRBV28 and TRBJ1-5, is DVKVTQSSRYLVKRTGEKVFLECVQDMDHENMFWYRQDPGLGLRLIYFSYDVKMKEKGDIPEGYSVSREKKERFSLILESASTNQTSMYLCASSPRGQPQHFGDGTRLSIL.

CDR3 amino acids: CASSTGQLTTEAFF. The DNA for the CDR3 is TGTGCCAGCAGTACCGGACAGCTTACCACTGAAGCTTTCTTT. The chain has TRBV6-5 and TRBJ1-1, with D possibly matching TRBD1 (6 bases). The CDR3 spans 14 residues. V shed 5 bases and J shed 4 bases, with 14 bases lying between them. Germline assignment: CDR1 MNHEY and CDR2 SVGAGI.

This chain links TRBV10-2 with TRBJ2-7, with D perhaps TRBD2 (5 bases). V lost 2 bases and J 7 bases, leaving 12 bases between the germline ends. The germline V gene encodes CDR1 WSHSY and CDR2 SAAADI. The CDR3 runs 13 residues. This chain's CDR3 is CASSEQTGVEQYF. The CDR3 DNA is TGCGCCAGCAGTGAGCAGACCGGGGTTGAGCAGTACTTC.

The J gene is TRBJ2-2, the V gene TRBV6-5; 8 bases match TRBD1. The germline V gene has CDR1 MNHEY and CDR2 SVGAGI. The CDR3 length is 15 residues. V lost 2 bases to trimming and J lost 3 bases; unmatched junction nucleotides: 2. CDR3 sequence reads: CASSYQTGDTGELFF. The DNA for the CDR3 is TGTGCCAGCAGTTACCAGACAGGGGACACCGGGGAGCTGTTTTTT.

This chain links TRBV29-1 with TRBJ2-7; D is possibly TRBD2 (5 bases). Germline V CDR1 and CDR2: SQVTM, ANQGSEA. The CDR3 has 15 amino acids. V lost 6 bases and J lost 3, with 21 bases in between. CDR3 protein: CSVQPGSRSNYEQYF. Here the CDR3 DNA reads TGCAGCGTCCAGCCTGGGAGCAGGTCGAACTACGAGCAGTACTTC.

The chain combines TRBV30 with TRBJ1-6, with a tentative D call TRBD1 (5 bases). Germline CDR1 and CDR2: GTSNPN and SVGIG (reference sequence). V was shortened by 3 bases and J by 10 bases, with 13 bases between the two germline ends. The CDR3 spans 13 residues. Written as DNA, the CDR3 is TGTGCCTGGAGGAGGGAGGGGATCTCACCCCTCCACTTT. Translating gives CAWRREGISPLHF.

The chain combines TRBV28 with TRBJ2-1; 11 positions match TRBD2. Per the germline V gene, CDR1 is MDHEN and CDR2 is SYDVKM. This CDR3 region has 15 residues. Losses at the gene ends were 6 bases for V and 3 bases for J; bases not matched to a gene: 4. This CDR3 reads CASRPLAGGYNEQFF. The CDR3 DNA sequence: TGTGCCAGCAGACCCCTAGCGGGAGGCTACAATGAGCAGTTCTTC.

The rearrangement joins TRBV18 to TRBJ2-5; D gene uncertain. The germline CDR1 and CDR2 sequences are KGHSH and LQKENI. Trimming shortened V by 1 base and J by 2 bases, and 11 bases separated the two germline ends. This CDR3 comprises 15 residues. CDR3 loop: CASSPLNREQETQYF. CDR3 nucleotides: TGTGCCAGCTCACCACTCAATAGGGAACAAGAGACCCAGTACTTC.

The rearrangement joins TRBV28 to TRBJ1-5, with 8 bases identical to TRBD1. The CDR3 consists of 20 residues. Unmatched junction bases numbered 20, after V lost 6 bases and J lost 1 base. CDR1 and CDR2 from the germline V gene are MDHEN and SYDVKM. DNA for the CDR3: TGTGCCAGCAGGGCCCCCCCGGGACAGGTTTGGGGTGGAAGCAATCAGCCCCAGCATTTT. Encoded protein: CASRAPPGQVWGGSNQPQHF.

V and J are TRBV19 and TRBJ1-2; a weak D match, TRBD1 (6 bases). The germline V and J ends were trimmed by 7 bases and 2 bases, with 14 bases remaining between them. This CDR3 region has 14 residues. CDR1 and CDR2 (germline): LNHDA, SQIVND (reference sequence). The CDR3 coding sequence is TGTGCCAGTACCTGGGACACACAAAACTATGGCTACACCTTC. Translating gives CASTWDTQNYGYTF.